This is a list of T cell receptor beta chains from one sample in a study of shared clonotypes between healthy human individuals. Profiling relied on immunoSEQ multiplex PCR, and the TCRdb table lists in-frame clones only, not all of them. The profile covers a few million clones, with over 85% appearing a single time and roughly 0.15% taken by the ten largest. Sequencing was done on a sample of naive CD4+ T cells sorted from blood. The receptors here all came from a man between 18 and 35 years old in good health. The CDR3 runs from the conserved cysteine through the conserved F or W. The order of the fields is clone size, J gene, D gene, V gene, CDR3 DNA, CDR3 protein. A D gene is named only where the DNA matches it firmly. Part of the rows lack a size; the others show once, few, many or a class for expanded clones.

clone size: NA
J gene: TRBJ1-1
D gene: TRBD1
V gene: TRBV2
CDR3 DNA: TGTGCCAGCAGTGGAATGACAGGGACTCTGAACACTGAAGCTTTCTTT
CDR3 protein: CASSGMTGTLNTEAFF

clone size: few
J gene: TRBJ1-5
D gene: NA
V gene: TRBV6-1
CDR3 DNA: TGTGCCAGCAGTGGGGGACGGACTGCAGAGCCCCAGCATTTT
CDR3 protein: CASSGGRTAEPQHF

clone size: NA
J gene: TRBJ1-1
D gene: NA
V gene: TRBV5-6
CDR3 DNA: TGTGCCAGCAACCTTAGAGGGCTGAACACTGAAGCTTTCTTT
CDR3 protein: CASNLRGLNTEAFF

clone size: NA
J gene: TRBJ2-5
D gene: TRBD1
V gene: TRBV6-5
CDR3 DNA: TGTGCCAGCAGTCGTTGGGACAGCCAAGAGACCCAGTACTTC
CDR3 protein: CASSRWDSQETQYF

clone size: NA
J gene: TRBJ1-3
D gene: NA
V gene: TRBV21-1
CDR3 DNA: TGTGCCAGCAGCACCCGGGGGGTACTCAAACTCCCTGGAAACACCATATATTTT
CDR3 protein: CASSTRGVLKLPGNTIYF

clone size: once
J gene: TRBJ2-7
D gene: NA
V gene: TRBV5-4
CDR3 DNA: TGTGCCAGCAGCATCGTAGGTGGCGCGGGGAGCTCCTACGAGCAGTACTTC
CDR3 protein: CASSIVGGAGSSYEQYF

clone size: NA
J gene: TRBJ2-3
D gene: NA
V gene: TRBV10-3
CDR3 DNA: TGTGCCATCAGCTGGGTCGGAGATACGCAGTATTTT
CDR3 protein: CAISWVGDTQYF

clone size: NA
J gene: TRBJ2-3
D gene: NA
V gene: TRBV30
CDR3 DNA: TGTGCCTGGAGGTGGGGCACAGATACGCAGTATTTT
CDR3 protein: CAWRWGTDTQYF

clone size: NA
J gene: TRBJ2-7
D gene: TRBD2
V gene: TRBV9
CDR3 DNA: TGTGCCAGCAGCCCCAGTAGCGGGCAGAGCTCCTACGAGCAGTACTTC
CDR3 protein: CASSPSSGQSSYEQYF

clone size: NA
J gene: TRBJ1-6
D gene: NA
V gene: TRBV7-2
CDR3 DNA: TGTGCCAGCAGCTTCCGGGAGAATAATTCACCCCTCCACTTT
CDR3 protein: CASSFRENNSPLHF

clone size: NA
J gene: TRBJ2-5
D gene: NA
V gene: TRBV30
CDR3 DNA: TGTGCCTGGAATAAGGGGGGGATCAGCCAAGAGACCCAGTACTTC
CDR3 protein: CAWNKGGISQETQYF

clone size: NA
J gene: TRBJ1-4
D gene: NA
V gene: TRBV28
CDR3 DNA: TGTGCCAGCAGTCACAGGGTTCACGAAAAACTGTTTTTT
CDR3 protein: CASSHRVHEKLFF